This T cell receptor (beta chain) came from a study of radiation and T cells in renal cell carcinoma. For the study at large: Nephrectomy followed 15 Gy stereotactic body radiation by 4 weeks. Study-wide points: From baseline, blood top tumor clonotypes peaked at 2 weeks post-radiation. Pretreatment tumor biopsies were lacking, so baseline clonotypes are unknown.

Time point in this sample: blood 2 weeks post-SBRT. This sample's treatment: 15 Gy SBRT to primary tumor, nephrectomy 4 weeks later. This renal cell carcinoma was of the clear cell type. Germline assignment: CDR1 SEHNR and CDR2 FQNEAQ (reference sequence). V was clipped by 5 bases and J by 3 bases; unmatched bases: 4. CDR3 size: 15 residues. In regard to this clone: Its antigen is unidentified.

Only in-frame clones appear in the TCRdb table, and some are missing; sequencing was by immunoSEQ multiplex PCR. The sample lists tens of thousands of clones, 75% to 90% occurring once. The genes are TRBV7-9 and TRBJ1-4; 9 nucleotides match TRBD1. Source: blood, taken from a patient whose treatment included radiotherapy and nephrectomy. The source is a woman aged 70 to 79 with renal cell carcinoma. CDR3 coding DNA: TGTGCCAGCAGCACGGACAGGGGATCTAATGAAAAACTGTTTTTT. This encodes CASSTDRGSNEKLFF.